The rows below give T cell receptor beta chains drawn from one sample of a study of cytomegalovirus exposure and HLA in healthy donors. The table came from immunoSEQ multiplex PCR; TCRdb's copy has only in-frame clones and leaves some out. Among 60,000 to 70,000 clones listed, 80% to 90% were seen once. Sequencing used PBMCs. The receptors shown here come from a woman younger than 45 in good health and CMV-seronegative. CDR3s include the opening cysteine and the closing phenylalanine or tryptophan. The D gene is left open where the match is weak. The size entry is marked missing in some rows and otherwise reads once, few, many or a size class.

TGTGCCAGCAGCTTAGGCTACGGGACACCCCAGGAACTGTTTTTT,CASSLGYGTPQELFF,-,TRBV5-6,15,TRBJ1-4,-
TGTGCCAGCAGCCAAGACCCGATCAGTTACGGGGGGGCCGGTGAGCAGTTCTTC,CASSQDPISYGGAGEQFF,TRBD2,TRBV4-2,18,TRBJ2-1,once
TGTGCCAGCAGTTACATCCGGACTAGCGGGGAAGAGACCCAGTACTTC,CASSYIRTSGEETQYF,TRBD2,TRBV6-5,16,TRBJ2-5,few
TGTGTCAGCAGCCCGGACAGGGGGACCCAGTACTTC,CVSSPDRGTQYF,TRBD1,TRBV2,12,TRBJ2-5,-
TGTGCCAGTAGTATAGGGGACAGTGGTGGTTCACCCCTCCACTTT,CASSIGDSGGSPLHF,TRBD1,TRBV19,15,TRBJ1-6,-
TGTGCCAGCAGTTACAGGGACAGCTTGAACACTGAAGCTTTCTTT,CASSYRDSLNTEAFF,TRBD1,TRBV6-6,15,TRBJ1-1,-
TGTGCCAGCAGCTTCGAGGCAAACCATCTCTTCTACGAGCAGTACTTC,CASSFEANHLFYEQYF,-,TRBV11-3,16,TRBJ2-7,-
TGTGCCAGCAGTGACGATGGGACAGAGACTTATTCACCCCTCCACTTT,CASSDDGTETYSPLHF,TRBD1,TRBV6-4,16,TRBJ1-6,-
TGTGCCAGCAGCTTAGAGGGCAGGGGACGACATGGCTACACCTTC,CASSLEGRGRHGYTF,-,TRBV7-2,15,TRBJ1-2,-
TGTGCCAGCAGCTTAGGGACAGGGGCCTTGTCTGGGGCCAACGTCCTGACTTTC,CASSLGTGALSGANVLTF,TRBD1,TRBV11-2,18,TRBJ2-6,-
TGTGCCAGCAGCCAAAGACAGGGATGGAGCGAGCAGTACTTC,CASSQRQGWSEQYF,TRBD1,TRBV11-2,14,TRBJ2-7,-
TGTGCCAGCAGCCAGGCTCCTTATAGCACAGATACGCAGTATTTT,CASSQAPYSTDTQYF,-,TRBV4-2,15,TRBJ2-3,-
TGTGCCAGTAGTCGACTGGACAGGGATCCAACTAATGAAAAACTGTTTTTT,CASSRLDRDPTNEKLFF,TRBD1,TRBV19,17,TRBJ1-4,-
TGTGCCACCAGCAGGGACGGACAGGGAACAGATACGCAGTATTTT,CATSRDGQGTDTQYF,TRBD1,TRBV15,15,TRBJ2-3,-
TGTGCCAGCAGCCATAGCGGGAATCGGGGTGAAAAACTGTTTTTT,CASSHSGNRGEKLFF,-,TRBV11-2,15,TRBJ1-4,-
TGTGCCAGCAGCCCCTGGGGGGGGCAAGAGACCCAGTACTTC,CASSPWGGQETQYF,TRBD2,TRBV7-2,14,TRBJ2-5,few
TGTGCCAGCAGTGAAGTGGGCAGGGGGCTGAATCTCGAAGCTTTCTTT,CASSEVGRGLNLEAFF,TRBD1,TRBV6-1,16,TRBJ1-1,-
TGCGCCAGCAGCCCTCTTGTAGCGAACACTGAAGCTTTCTTT,CASSPLVANTEAFF,-,TRBV5-1,14,TRBJ1-1,-
TGTGCCAGCAGTTACGGCGGGAGCACTGAAGCTTTCTTT,CASSYGGSTEAFF,-,TRBV6-5,13,TRBJ1-1,-
TGTGCCAGCAGCTCCCGAGAGAGGGAAGGAGGAGATACGCAGTATTTT,CASSSREREGGDTQYF,-,TRBV5-4,16,TRBJ2-3,-
TGCGCCAGCAGCCAAGCGGGACAAGGGACTGAAGCTTTCTTT,CASSQAGQGTEAFF,-,TRBV4-1,14,TRBJ1-1,few
TGTGCCAGCAGCCGGTCAATCCTTAATGAAAAACTGTTTTTT,CASSRSILNEKLFF,-,TRBV11-2,14,TRBJ1-4,-
TGTGCCAGCAGTTACAACAGGGGACCGGGGTACGAGCAGTACTTC,CASSYNRGPGYEQYF,TRBD1,TRBV6-5,15,TRBJ2-7,few
TGTGCCAGCAGCGCGACGGGGAACACTGAAGCTTTCTTT,CASSATGNTEAFF,-,TRBV11-1,13,TRBJ1-1,-
TGTGCCAGCGTAGCGGGGGGGGAAAGCAATGAGCAGTTCTTC,CASVAGGESNEQFF,TRBD2,TRBV6-1,14,TRBJ2-1,-
TGTTCCAGCAGCTCCACGGACGGGAGCTCCTACAATGAGCAGTTCTTC,CSSSSTDGSSYNEQFF,-,TRBV7-9,16,TRBJ2-1,-
TGTGCCAGCTCATCGACACGTAATGAAAAACTGTTTTTT,CASSSTRNEKLFF,-,TRBV18,13,TRBJ1-4,-
TGTGCCAGCTCACCACAACTAGCGGGGTATTCCTCCTACGAGCAGTACTTC,CASSPQLAGYSSYEQYF,TRBD2,TRBV18,17,TRBJ2-7,-
TGTGCCAGCAGCGTAGATAGCGGGACAGATACGCAGTATTTT,CASSVDSGTDTQYF,TRBD2,TRBV9,14,TRBJ2-3,-
TGTGCCAGTAGTATTGCAGCCAGGGTAGCGGGCGAAAAAGAGACCCAGTACTTC,CASSIAARVAGEKETQYF,TRBD2,TRBV19,18,TRBJ2-5,-
TGTGCCAGCAGCCGAGGACAGGGCGGCGAGCAGTACTTC,CASSRGQGGEQYF,TRBD1,TRBV6-5,13,TRBJ2-7,-
TGTGCCAGCAGCGATCCCGGGGTCGACAGGGACTATGGCTACACCTTC,CASSDPGVDRDYGYTF,TRBD1,TRBV9,16,TRBJ1-2,-
TGTGCCAGCTCCACCCACGGGGGTTCGAATGAGCAGTTCTTC,CASSTHGGSNEQFF,-,TRBV5-4,14,TRBJ2-1,once
TGTGCCAGCAGTAAAACTGACATCTATGGCTACACCTTC,CASSKTDIYGYTF,-,TRBV6-5,13,TRBJ1-2,-
TGCGCCAGCAGCTTGGGGGAGCACACAGATACGCAGTATTTT,CASSLGEHTDTQYF,-,TRBV5-1,14,TRBJ2-3,-
TGTGCCAGCTCATCCTCATTCGGTCAGCCCCAGCATTTT,CASSSSFGQPQHF,-,TRBV18,13,TRBJ1-5,-
TGTGCCAGCAGCCCGGGACTAGCGGCTACAGATACGCAGTATTTT,CASSPGLAATDTQYF,TRBD2,TRBV5-4,15,TRBJ2-3,few
TGTGCCAGCAGCTTAGGGGGGACAGGGGGCTTTGGCTACACCTTC,CASSLGGTGGFGYTF,TRBD1,TRBV7-9,15,TRBJ1-2,-
TGCGCCAGCAGCTCGGAGTTGATCGGAAACACTGAAGCTTTCTTT,CASSSELIGNTEAFF,-,TRBV5-1,15,TRBJ1-1,once
TGCAGCGCCCCGGGTGGACAGGGGAACACTGAAGCTTTCTTT,CSAPGGQGNTEAFF,TRBD1,TRBV29-1,14,TRBJ1-1,-
TGTGCCAGCTCACCATCCACAGGGAGTGGCACTGAAGCTTTCTTT,CASSPSTGSGTEAFF,-,TRBV18,15,TRBJ1-1,-
TGTGCCAGCAGCTTAGTTTCCGGGGCCGGGGAGCTGTTTTTT,CASSLVSGAGELFF,-,TRBV7-9,14,TRBJ2-2,-
TGCGCCAGCAGCCAAGATGCGGGGACAGGGTGGAGCAATCAGCCCCAGCATTTT,CASSQDAGTGWSNQPQHF,TRBD1,TRBV4-3,18,TRBJ1-5,few
TGTGCCAGCAGTGAAGTAAGATCAGGGGGCGGTGGAAACACCATATATTTT,CASSEVRSGGGGNTIYF,TRBD1,TRBV2,17,TRBJ1-3,-